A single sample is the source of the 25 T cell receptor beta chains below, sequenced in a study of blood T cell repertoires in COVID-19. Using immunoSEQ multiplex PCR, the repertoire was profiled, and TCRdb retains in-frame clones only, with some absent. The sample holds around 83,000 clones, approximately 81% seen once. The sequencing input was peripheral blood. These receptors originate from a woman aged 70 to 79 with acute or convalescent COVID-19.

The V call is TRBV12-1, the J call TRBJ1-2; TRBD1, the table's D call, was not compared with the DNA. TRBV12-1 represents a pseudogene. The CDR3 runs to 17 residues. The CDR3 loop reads CASRPPLSGTDIYGYTF. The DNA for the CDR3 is TGTGCCAGCAGGCCGCCCTTATCCGGGACAGACATTTATGGCTACACCTTC.

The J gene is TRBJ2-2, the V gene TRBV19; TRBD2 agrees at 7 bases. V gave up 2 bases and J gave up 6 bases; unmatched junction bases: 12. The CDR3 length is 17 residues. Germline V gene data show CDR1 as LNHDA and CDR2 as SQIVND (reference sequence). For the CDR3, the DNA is TGTGCCAGTAGTATATCCCGGGCGGGAGTTGAATCCGGGGAGCTGTTTTTT. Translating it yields CASSISRAGVESGELFF.

Here the CDR3 DNA reads TGTGCCAGCAGTCGGGGACTAGCGGAGCAGTTCTTC. Its translation is CASSRGLAEQFF. The J gene is TRBJ2-1, the V gene TRBV12-3 or TRBV12-4; 10 nucleotides align to TRBD2. The CDR3 spans 12 residues. J was trimmed by 10 bases and V by 5 bases; bases with no gene match: 2.

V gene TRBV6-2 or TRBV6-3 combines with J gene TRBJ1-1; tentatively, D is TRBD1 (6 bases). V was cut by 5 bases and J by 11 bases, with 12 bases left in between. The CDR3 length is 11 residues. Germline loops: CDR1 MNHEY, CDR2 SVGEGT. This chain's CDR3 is CASSQGLWAFF. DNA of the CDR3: TGTGCCAGCAGTCAGGGGCTGTGGGCTTTCTTT.

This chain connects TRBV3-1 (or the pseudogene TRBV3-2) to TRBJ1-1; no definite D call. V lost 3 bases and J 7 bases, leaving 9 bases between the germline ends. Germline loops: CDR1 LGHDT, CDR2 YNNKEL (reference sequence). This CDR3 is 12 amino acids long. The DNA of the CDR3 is TGTGCCAGCAGCCACGCCAGAAATGAAGCTTTCTTT. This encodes CASSHARNEAFF.

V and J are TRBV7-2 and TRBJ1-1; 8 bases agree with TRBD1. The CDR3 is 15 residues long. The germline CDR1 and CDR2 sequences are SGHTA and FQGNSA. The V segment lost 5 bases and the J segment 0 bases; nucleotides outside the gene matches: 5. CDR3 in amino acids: CASSPRTGMNTEAFF. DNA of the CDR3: TGTGCCAGCAGCCCTAGGACAGGGATGAACACTGAAGCTTTCTTT.

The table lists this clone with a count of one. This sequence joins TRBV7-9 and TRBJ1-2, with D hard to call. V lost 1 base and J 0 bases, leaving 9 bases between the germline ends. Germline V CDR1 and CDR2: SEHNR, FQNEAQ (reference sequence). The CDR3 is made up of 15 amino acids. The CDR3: CASSLGPQTNYGYTF. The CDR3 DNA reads TGTGCCAGCAGCTTAGGGCCCCAAACTAACTATGGCTACACCTTC.

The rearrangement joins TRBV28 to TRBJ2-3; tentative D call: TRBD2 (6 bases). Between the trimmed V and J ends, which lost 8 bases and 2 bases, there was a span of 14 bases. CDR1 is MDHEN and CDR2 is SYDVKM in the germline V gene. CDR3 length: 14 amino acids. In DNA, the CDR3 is TGTGCCAGCTTCCATTGGGGACTCACAGATACGCAGTATTTT. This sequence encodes CASFHWGLTDTQYF.

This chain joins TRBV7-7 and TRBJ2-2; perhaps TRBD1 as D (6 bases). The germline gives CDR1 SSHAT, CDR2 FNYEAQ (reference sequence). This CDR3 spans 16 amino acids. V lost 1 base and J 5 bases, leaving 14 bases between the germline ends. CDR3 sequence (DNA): TGTGCCAGCAGCTTAGAAACAGGGCGGCTGACCGGGGAGCTGTTTTTT. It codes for CASSLETGRLTGELFF.

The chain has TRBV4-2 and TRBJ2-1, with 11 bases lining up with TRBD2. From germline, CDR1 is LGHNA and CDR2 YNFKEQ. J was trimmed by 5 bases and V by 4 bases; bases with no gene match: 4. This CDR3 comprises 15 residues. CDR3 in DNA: TGTGCCAGCAGCCGAGCGACTAGCGGGGACAATGAGCAGTTCTTC. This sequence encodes CASSRATSGDNEQFF.

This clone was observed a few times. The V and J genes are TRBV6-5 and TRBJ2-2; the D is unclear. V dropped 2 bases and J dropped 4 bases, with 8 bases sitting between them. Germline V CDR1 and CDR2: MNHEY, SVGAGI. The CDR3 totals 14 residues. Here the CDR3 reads CASSYEPGTGELFF. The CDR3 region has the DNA TGTGCCAGCAGTTACGAGCCGGGCACCGGGGAGCTGTTTTTT.

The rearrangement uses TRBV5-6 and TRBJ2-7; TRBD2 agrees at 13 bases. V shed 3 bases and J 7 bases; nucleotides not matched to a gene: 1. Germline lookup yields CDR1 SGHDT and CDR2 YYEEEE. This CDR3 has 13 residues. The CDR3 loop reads CASSWGLAGEQYV. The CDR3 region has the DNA TGTGCCAGCAGCTGGGGACTAGCGGGAGAGCAGTACGTC.

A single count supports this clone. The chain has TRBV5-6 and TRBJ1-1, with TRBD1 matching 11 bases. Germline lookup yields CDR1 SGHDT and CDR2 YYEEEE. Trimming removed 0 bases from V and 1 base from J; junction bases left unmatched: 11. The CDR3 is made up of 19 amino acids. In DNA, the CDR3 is TGTGCCAGCAGCTTGGACTTTTGGACAGGGGGCGCGGGGAACACTGAAGCTTTCTTT. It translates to CASSLDFWTGGAGNTEAFF.

CDR3 in amino acids: CASSLAVVNTEAFF. The DNA of the CDR3 is TGTGCCAGCAGCTTGGCCGTAGTGAACACTGAAGCTTTCTTT. The chain is built from TRBV5-4 and TRBJ1-1; D ambiguous. V lost 0 bases to trimming and J lost 0 bases, with 6 bases between them. The CDR3 spans 14 residues. CDR1 is SGHNT, CDR2 YYREEE, per germline (reference sequence).

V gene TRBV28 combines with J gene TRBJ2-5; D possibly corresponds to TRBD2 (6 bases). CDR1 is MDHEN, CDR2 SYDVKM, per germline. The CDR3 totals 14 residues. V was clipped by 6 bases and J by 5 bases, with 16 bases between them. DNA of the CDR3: TGTGCCAGCAGCATTCAGCCCCGGGAGGAGACCCAGTACTTC. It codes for CASSIQPREETQYF.

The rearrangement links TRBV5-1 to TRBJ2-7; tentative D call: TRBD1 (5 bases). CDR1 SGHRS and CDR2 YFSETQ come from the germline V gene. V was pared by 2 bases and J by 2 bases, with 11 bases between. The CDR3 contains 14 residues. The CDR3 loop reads CASSLDSATYEQYV. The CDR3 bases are TGCGCCAGCAGCTTAGACAGCGCAACCTACGAGCAGTACGTC.

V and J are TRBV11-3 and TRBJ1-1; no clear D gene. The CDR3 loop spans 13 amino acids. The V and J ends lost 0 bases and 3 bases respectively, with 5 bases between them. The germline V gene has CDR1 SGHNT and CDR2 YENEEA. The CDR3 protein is CASSLDSDTEAFF. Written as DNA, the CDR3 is TGTGCCAGCAGCTTAGATTCGGACACTGAAGCTTTCTTT.

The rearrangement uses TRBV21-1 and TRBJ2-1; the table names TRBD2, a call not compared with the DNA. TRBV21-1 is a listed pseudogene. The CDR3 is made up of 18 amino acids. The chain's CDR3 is CASSKGPRTSGSPNEQFF. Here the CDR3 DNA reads TGTGCCAGCAGCAAAGGGCCGAGAACTAGCGGGAGTCCCAATGAGCAGTTCTTC.

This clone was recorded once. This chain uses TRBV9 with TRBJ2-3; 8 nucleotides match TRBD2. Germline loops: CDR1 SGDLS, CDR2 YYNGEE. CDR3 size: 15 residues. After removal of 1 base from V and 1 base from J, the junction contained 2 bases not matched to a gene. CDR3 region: CASSVSSGRTDTQYF. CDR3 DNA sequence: TGTGCCAGCAGCGTATCTAGCGGGCGCACAGATACGCAGTATTTT. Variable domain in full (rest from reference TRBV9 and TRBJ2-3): DSGVTQTPKHLITATGQRVTLRCSPRSGDLSVYWYQQSLDQGLQFLIQYYNGEERAKGNILERFSAQQFPDLHSELNLSSLELGDSALYFCASSVSSGRTDTQYFGPGTRLTVL.

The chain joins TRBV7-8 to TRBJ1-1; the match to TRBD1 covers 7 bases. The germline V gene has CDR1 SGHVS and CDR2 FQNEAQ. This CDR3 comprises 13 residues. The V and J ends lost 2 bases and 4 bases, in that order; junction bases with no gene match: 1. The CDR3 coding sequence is TGTGCCAGCAGCTTACAGGGGGGCACTGAAGCTTTCTTT. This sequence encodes CASSLQGGTEAFF.

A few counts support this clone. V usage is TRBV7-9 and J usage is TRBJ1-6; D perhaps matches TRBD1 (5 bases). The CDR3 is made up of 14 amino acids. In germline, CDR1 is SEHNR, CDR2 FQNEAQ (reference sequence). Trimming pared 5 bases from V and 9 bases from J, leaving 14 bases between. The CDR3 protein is CASSPIRETSPLHF. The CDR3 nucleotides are TGTGCCAGCAGCCCAATCAGGGAAACTTCACCCCTCCACTTT.

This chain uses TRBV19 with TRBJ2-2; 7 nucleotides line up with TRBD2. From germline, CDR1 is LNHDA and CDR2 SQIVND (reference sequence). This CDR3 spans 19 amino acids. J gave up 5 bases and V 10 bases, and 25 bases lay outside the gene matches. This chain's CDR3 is CATTSFSIPAGVRTGELFF. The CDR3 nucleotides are TGTGCCACCACATCTTTCTCCATCCCCGCGGGAGTACGGACCGGGGAGCTGTTTTTT.

CDR3 nucleotide sequence: TGTGCCAGTACCCAGACAGGGGGCGTAGGTACAGATACGCAGTATTTT. Translation: CASTQTGGVGTDTQYF. The chain employs TRBV19 and TRBJ2-3, with 10 nucleotides matching TRBD1. Germline assignment: CDR1 LNHDA and CDR2 SQIVND (reference sequence). The CDR3 length is 16 residues. V was clipped by 7 bases and J by 3 bases; unmatched bases: 10.

For the CDR3, the DNA is TGTGCCACCAGTGATTTGCCCACGACTAGCGGGAGTAGTTATGAGCAGTTCTTC. This translates into CATSDLPTTSGSSYEQFF. The chain combines TRBV24-1 with TRBJ2-1; TRBD2 matches at 12 bases. The CDR3 is 18 residues long. J gave up 8 bases and V 0 bases, and 10 bases lay outside the gene matches. Germline-derived CDR1 and CDR2 are KGHDR and SFDVKD.

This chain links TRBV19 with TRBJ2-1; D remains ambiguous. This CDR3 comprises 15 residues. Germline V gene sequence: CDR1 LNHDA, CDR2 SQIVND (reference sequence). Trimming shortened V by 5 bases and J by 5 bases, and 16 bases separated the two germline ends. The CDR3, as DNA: TGTGCCAGTAGTGGTGTCCAAGTCGGAGACAATGAGCAGTTCTTC. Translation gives CASSGVQVGDNEQFF.